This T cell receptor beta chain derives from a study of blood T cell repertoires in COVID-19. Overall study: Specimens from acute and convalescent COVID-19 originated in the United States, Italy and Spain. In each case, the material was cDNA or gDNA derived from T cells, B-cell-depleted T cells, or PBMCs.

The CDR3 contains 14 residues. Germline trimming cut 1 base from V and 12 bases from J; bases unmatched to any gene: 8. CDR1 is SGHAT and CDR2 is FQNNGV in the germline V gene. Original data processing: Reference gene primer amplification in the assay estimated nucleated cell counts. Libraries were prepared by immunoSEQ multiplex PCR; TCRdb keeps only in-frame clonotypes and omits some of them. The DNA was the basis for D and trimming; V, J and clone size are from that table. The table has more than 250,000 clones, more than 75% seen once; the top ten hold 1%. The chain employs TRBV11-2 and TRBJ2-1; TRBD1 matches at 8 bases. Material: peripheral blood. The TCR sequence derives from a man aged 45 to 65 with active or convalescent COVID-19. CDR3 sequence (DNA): TGTGCCAGCAGCTTAGGAGTGACAGGGGCTACGCAGTTCTTC. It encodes CASSLGVTGATQFF. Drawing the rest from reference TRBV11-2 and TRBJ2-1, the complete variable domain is EAGVAQSPRYKIIEKRQSVAFWCNPISGHATLYWYQQILGQGPKLLIQFQNNGVVDDSQLPKDRFSAERLKGVDSTLKIQPAKLEDSAVYLCASSLGVTGATQFFGPGTRLTVL.